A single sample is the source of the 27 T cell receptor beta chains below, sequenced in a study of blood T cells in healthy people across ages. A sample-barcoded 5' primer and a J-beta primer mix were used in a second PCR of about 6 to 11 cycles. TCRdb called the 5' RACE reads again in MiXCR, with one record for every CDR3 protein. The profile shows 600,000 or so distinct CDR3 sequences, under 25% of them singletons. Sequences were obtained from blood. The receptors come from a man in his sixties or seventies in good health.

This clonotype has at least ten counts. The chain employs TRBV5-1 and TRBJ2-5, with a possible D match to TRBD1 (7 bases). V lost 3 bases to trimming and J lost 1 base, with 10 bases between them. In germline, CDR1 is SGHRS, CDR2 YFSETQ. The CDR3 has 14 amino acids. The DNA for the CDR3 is TGCGCCAGCAGCTGGGGGGACAGCCAAGAGACCCAGTACTTC. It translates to CASSWGDSQETQYF.

CDR3 region: CASSPRTGISYEQYF. As DNA, the CDR3 is TGTGCCAGCAGCCCAAGGACAGGGATATCCTACGAGCAGTACTTC. The rearrangement links TRBV12-3 or TRBV12-4 to TRBJ2-5; 8 bases map to TRBD1. The last part of the DNA fits TRBJ2-7 better; the J call may be wrong. The CDR3 runs to 15 residues.

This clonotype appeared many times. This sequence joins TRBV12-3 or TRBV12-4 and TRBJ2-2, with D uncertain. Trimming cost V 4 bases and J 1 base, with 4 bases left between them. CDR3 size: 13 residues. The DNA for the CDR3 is TGTGCCAGCAGTTACAGGAACACCGGGGAGCTGTTTTTT. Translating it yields CASSYRNTGELFF.

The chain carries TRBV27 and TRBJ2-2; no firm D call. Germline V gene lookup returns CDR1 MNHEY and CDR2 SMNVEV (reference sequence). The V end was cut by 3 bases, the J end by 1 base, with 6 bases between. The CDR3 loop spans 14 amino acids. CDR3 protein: CASSFVRNTGELFF. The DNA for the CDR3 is TGTGCCAGCAGTTTTGTGAGGAACACCGGGGAGCTGTTTTTT.

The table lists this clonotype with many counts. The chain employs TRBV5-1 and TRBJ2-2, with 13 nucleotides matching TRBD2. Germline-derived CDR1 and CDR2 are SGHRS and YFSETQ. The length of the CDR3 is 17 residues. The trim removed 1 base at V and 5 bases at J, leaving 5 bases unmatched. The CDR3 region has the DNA TGCGCCAGCAGCTTGACTAGCGGGAGGGCCGGGACCGGGGAGCTGTTTTTT. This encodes CASSLTSGRAGTGELFF.

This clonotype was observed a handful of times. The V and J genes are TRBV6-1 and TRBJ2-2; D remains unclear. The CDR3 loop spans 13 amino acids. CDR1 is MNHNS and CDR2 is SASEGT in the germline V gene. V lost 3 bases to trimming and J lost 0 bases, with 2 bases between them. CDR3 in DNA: TGTGCCAGCAGTGATCCGAACACCGGGGAGCTGTTTTTT. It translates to CASSDPNTGELFF.

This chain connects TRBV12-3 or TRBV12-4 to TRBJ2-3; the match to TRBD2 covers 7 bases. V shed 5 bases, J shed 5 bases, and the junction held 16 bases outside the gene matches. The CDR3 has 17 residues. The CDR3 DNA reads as TGTGCCAGCAGTCTCCCCCTCTTGGGCGGGAGTATAGATACGCAGTATTTT. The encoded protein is CASSLPLLGGSIDTQYF.

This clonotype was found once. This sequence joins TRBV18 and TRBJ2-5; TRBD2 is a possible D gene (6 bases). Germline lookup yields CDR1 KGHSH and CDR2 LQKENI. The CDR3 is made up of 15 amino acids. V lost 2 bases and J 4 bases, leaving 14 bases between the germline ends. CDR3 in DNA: TGTGCCAGCTCACCATTAGGGCTAGCGAGAGAGACCCAGTACTTC. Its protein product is CASSPLGLARETQYF.

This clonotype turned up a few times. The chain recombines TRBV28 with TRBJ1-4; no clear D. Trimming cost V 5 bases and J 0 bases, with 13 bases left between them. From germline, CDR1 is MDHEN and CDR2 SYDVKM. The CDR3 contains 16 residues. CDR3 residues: CASSATGRTTNEKLFF. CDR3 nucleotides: TGTGCCAGCAGTGCTACCGGAAGAACAACTAATGAAAAACTGTTTTTT.

CDR3 region: CASSSGLLNTEAFF. In nucleotides, the CDR3 is TGTGCCAGCAGCTCCGGACTTCTGAACACTGAAGCTTTCTTT. This chain joins TRBV11-2 and TRBJ1-1; D call uncertain. Germline CDR1 reads SGHAT; CDR2 reads FQNNGV. Trimming shortened V by 4 bases and J by 0 bases, and 9 bases separated the two germline ends. CDR3 length: 14 residues.

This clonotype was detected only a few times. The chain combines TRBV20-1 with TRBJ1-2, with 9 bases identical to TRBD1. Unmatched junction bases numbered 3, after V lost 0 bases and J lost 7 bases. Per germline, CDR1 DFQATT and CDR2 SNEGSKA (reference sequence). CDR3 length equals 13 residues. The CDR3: CSARDGQGSGYTF. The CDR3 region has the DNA TGCAGTGCTAGAGATGGACAGGGGTCTGGCTACACCTTC.

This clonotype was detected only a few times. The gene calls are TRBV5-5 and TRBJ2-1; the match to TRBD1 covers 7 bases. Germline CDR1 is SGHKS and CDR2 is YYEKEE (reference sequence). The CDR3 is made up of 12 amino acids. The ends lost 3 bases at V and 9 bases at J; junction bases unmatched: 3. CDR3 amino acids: CASSSQGVEQFF. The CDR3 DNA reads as TGTGCCAGCAGCTCGCAGGGGGTTGAGCAGTTCTTC.

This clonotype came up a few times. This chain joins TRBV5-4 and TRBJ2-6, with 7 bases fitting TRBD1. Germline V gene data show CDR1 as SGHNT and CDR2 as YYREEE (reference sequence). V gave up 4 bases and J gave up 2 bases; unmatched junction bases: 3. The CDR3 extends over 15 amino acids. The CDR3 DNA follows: TGTGCCAGCAGCCTGCAGGGGGCTGGGGCCAACGTCCTGACTTTC. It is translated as CASSLQGAGANVLTF.

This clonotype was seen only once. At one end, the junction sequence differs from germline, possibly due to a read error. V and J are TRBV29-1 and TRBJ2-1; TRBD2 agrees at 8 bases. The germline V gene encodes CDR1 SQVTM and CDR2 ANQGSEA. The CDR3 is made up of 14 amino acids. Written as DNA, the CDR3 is TGCAGCGTTGAAGGGGAGCGGGAGTATTATGAGCGGTTCTTC. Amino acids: CSVEGEREYYERFF.

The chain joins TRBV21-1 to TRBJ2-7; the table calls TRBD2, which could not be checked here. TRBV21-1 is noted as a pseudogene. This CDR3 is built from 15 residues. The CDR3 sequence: CARLSRTSGRYEQYF. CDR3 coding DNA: TGTGCCAGACTCTCAAGAACTAGCGGAAGGTACGAGCAGTACTTC.

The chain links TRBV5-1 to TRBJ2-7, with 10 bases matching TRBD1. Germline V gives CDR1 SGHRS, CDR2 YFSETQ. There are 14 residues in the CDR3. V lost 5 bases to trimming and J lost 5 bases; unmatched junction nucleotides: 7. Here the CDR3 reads CASRPGQGLNEQYF. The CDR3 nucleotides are TGCGCCAGCAGACCGGGACAGGGGCTCAACGAGCAGTACTTC. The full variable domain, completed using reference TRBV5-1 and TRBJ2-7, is KAGVTQTPRYLIKTRGQQVTLSCSPISGHRSVSWYQQTPGQGLQFLFEYFSETQRNKGNFPGRFSGRQFSNSRSEMNVSTLELGDSALYLCASRPGQGLNEQYFGPGTRLTVT.

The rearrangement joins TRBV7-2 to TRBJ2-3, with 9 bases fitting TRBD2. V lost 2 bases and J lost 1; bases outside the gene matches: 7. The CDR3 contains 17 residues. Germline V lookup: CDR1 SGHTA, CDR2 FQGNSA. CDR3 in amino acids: CASSLNLVAGGTDTQYF. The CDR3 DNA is TGTGCCAGCAGCTTAAATCTAGTAGCGGGAGGCACAGATACGCAGTATTTT.

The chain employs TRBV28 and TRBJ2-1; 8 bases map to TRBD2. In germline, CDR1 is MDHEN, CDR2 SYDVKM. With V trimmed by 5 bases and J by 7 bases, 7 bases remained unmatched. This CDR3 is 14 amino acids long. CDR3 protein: CASSLTSGWNEQFF. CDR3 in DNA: TGTGCCAGCAGTCTCACTAGCGGTTGGAATGAGCAGTTCTTC.

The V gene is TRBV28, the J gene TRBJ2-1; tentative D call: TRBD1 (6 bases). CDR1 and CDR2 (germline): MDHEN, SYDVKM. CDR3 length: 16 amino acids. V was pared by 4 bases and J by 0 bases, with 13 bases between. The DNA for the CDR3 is TGTGCCAGCAGTTCCCTGGACAGCAGCTCCTACAATGAGCAGTTCTTC. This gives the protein CASSSLDSSSYNEQFF.

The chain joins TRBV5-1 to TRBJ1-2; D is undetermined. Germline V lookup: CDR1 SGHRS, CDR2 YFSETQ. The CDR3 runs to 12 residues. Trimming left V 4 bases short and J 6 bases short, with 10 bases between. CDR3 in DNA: TGCGCCAGCAGCCCGGACCTAGATGGCTACACCTTC. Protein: CASSPDLDGYTF.

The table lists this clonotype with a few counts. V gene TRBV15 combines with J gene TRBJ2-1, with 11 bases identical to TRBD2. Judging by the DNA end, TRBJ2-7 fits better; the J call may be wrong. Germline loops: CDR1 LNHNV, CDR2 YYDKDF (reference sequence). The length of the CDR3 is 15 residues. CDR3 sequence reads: CATSRDRLAGNEQYF. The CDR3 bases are TGTGCCACCAGCAGAGACCGACTAGCGGGAAACGAGCAGTACTTC.

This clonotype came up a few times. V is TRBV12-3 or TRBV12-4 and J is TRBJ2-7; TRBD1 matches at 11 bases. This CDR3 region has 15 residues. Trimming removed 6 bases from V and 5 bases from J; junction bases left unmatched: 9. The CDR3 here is CASSLQDRGPHEQYF. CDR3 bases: TGTGCCAGCAGCCTCCAGGACAGGGGGCCCCACGAGCAGTACTTC.

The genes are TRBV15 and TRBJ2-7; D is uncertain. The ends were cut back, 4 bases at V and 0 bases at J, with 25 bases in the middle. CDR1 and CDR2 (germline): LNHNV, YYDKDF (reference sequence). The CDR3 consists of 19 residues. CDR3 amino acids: CATSTSPRTDPLLSYEQYF. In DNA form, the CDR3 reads TGTGCCACCAGCACTTCCCCAAGGACGGATCCCCTCCTCTCCTACGAGCAGTACTTC.

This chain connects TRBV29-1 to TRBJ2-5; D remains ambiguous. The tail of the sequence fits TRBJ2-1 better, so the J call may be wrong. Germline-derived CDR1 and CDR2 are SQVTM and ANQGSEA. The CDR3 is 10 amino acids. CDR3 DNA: TGCAGCGTTGACTACAATGAGCAGTTCTTC. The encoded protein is CSVDYNEQFF.

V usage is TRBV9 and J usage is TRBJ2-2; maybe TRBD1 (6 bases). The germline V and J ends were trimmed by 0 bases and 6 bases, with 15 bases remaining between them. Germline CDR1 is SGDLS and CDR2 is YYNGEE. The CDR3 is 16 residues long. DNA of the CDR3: TGTGCCAGCAGCGTAGGGGGGCGTAGTTCGGCCGGGGAGCTGTTTTTT. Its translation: CASSVGGRSSAGELFF.

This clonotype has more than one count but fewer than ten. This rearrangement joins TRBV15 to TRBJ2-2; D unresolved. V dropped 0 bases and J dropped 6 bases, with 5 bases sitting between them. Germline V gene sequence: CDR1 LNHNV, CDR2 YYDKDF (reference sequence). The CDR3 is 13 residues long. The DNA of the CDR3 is TGTGCCACCAGCAGAGACACGGCCGGGGAGCTGTTTTTT. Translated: CATSRDTAGELFF.

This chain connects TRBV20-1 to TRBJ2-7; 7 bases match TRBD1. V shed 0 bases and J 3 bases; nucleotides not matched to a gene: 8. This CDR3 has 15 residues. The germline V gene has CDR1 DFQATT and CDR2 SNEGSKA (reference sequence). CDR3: CSAREGTAKGYEQYF. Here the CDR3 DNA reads TGCAGTGCTAGAGAGGGGACAGCCAAGGGCTACGAGCAGTACTTC.